This T cell receptor (beta chain) comes out of a study of beta chain features in type 1 diabetes. Study information: Across every sample, around 100,000,000 sorted cells were examined in total. Regarding the study as a whole: Moderate but significant shortening of TCRB CDR3s was recorded in all four CD4+ subsets from Type 1 diabetes patients.

Only one heparinised blood draw was taken per donor, and its volume averaged about 116 mL. Isolation of CD4+ naive, central memory, regulatory and stem cell-like memory cells was achieved by sorting via CD45RO/CCR7/CD25/CD127/CD95/CD27. The CDR3 runs 14 residues. The V end was cut by 5 bases, the J end by 4 bases, with 12 bases between. Germline values: CDR1 MNHNS, CDR2 SASEGT. Every bit of the isolated RNA underwent reverse transcription, so sequencing read expressed TCRB transcripts. Method: immunoSEQ multiplex PCR; TCRdb's copy keeps in-frame clones and lacks some. Here the sample spans some 350,000 clones, around 10% being singletons. A word on this clone: Antigen specificity is unknown.

This TCR derives from a young man with type 1 diabetes. Material for sequencing was central memory CD4+ T cells from blood. The V gene is TRBV6-1, the J gene TRBJ1-5, with TRBD1 as a possible D gene (5 bases). CDR3 nucleotide sequence: TGTGCCAGCAGTCTGGGGGGACGAAATCAGCCCCAGCATTTT. Translation: CASSLGGRNQPQHF.